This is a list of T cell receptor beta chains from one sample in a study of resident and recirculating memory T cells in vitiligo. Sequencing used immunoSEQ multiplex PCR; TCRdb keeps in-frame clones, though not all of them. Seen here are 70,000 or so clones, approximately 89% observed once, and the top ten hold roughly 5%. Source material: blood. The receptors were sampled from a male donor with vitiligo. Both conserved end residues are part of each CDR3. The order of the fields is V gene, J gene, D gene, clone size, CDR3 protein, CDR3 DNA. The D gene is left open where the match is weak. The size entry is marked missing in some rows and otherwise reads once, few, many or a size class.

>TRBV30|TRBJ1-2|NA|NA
CAWSTGPGNYGYTF
TGTGCCTGGAGTACCGGACCGGGAAACTATGGCTACACCTTC
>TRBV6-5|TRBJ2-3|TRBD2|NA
CASSLRAGLSTDTQYF
TGTGCCAGCAGTTTAAGAGCGGGGTTGAGCACAGATACGCAGTATTTT
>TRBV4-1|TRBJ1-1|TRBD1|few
CASSLTPGQGAGTEAFF
TGCGCCAGCAGCCTGACTCCGGGGCAGGGGGCAGGCACTGAAGCTTTCTTT
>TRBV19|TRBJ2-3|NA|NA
CASSPPPTGPTDTQYF
TGTGCCAGTAGTCCCCCCCCGACAGGACCCACAGATACGCAGTATTTT
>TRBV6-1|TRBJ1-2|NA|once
CASSARVEIYGYTF
TGTGCCAGCAGTGCCAGGGTGGAAATCTATGGCTACACCTTC
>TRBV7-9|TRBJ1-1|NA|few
CASSLRGDAFF
TGTGCCAGCAGCTTACGGGGAGACGCTTTCTTT
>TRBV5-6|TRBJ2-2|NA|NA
CASSLKGQGYTGELFF
TGTGCCAGCAGCTTGAAGGGGCAGGGGTACACCGGGGAGCTGTTTTTT
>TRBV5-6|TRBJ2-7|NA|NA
CASSPTEDSYEQYF
TGTGCCAGCAGCCCTACAGAAGACTCCTACGAGCAGTACTTC
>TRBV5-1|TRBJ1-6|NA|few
CASSFNRGWGNSPLHF
TGCGCCAGCAGCTTTAACCGGGGATGGGGTAATTCACCCCTCCACTTT
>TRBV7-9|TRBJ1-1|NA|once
CASSVTYTEAFF
TGTGCCAGCAGCGTCACATACACTGAAGCTTTCTTT
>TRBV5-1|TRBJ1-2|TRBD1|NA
CASSLGQGAGGYTF
TGCGCCAGCAGCTTGGGGCAGGGGGCTGGTGGCTACACCTTC
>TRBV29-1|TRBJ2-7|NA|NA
CSVAGEQGTYEQYF
TGCAGCGTTGCGGGGGAACAGGGGACCTACGAGCAGTACTTC
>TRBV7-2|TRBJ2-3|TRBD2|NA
CASSPSRTSNTDTQYF
TGTGCCAGCAGCCCAAGCCGGACTAGCAACACAGATACGCAGTATTTT
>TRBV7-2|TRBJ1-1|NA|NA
CASSKSRDTEAFF
TGTGCCAGCAGCAAGAGCCGGGACACTGAAGCTTTCTTT
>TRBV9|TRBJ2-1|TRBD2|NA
CASSVSEVAGKNKGPYNEQFF
TGTGCCAGCAGCGTATCGGAAGTAGCGGGGAAGAATAAGGGGCCCTACAATGAGCAGTTCTTC
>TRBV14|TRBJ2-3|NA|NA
CASSPRFRNTDTQYF
TGTGCCAGCAGTCCGAGGTTCCGGAACACAGATACGCAGTATTTT
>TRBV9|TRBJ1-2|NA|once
CASKGGQSYGYTF
TGTGCCAGCAAGGGTGGACAGAGCTATGGCTACACCTTC
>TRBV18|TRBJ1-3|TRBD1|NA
CASSLGTGEGNTIYF
TGTGCCAGCTCACTCGGGACAGGGGAAGGAAACACCATATATTTT
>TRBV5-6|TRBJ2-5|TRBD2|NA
CASSLGGGETQYF
TGTGCCAGCAGCTTGGGGGGGGGAGAGACCCAGTACTTC
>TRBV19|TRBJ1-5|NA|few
CASTDSYNQPQHF
TGTGCCAGTACCGACAGTTACAATCAGCCCCAGCATTTT
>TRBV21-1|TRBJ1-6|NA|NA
CASSKARGSYNSPLHF
TGTGCCAGCAGCAAAGCGCGGGGCTCCTATAATTCACCCCTCCACTTT
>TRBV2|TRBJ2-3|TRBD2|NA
CASSLGLAGPDTQYF
TGTGCCAGCAGCCTGGGACTAGCGGGGCCAGATACGCAGTATTTT
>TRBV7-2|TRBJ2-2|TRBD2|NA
CASSLVAGASNTGELFF
TGTGCCAGCAGCTTAGTAGCGGGGGCCTCGAACACCGGGGAGCTGTTTTTT
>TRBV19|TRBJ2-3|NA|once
CASSQGGSDTQYF
TGTGCCAGTAGTCAGGGTGGGTCAGATACGCAGTATTTT
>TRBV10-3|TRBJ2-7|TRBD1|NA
CAISGRQGETKEQYF
TGTGCCATCAGTGGTAGACAGGGGGAAACGAAGGAGCAGTACTTC
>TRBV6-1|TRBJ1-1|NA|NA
CASHTGGTEAFF
TGTGCCAGCCACACCGGGGGCACTGAAGCTTTCTTT
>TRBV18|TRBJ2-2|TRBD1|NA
CASSPFRTGGTKVNTGELFF
TGTGCCAGCTCACCTTTTAGGACAGGGGGAACCAAGGTGAACACCGGGGAGCTGTTTTTT
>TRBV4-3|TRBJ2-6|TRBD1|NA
CASSQDDRGYSGANVLTF
TGCGCCAGCAGCCAAGACGACAGGGGCTACTCTGGGGCCAACGTCCTGACTTTC
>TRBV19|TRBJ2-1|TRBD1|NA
CASNKDRSYNEQFF
TGTGCCAGTAACAAGGACAGGTCCTACAATGAGCAGTTCTTC
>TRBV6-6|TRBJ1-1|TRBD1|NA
CASSYRMGQGYTEAFF
TGTGCCAGCAGTTACCGGATGGGACAGGGGTACACTGAAGCTTTCTTT
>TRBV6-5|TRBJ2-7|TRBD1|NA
CASSYFPGTGPHEQYF
TGTGCCAGCAGTTACTTCCCCGGGACAGGGCCCCACGAGCAGTACTTC
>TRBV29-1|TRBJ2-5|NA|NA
CSVEESGPTQYF
TGCAGCGTTGAAGAATCTGGCCCCACCCAGTACTTC
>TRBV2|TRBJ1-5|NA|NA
CASRQAPWDQPQHF
TGTGCCAGCAGGCAGGCCCCGTGGGATCAGCCCCAGCATTTT
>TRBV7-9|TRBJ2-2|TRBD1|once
CASPTGEEAGELFF
TGTGCCAGCCCGACAGGGGAAGAGGCCGGGGAGCTGTTTTTT
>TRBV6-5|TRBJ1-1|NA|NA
CASSRQLNTEAFF
TGTGCCAGCAGTCGACAGCTGAACACTGAAGCTTTCTTT
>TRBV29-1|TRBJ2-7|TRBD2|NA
CSVKLAGGHEQYF
TGCAGCGTTAAACTAGCGGGGGGCCACGAGCAGTACTTC
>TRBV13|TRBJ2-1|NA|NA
CASSLYRSSYNEQFF
TGTGCCAGCAGCTTATACAGGAGCTCCTACAATGAGCAGTTCTTC
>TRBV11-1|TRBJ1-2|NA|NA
CASSLGGDRNGYTF
TGTGCCAGCAGCCTGGGAGGGGACCGAAATGGCTACACCTTC
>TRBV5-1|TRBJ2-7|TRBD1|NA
CASSLLGTGGGEQYF
TGCGCCAGCAGCTTGTTAGGGACAGGGGGCGGGGAGCAGTACTTC
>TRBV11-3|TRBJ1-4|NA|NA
CASSKIRGEKTNEKLFF
TGTGCCAGCAGCAAAATTCGGGGGGAGAAAACTAATGAAAAACTGTTTTTT
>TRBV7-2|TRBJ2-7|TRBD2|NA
CASSLEHVAGAPYEQYF
TGTGCCAGCAGCTTAGAACATGTAGCGGGGGCCCCCTACGAGCAGTACTTC
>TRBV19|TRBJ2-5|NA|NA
CASSISSVETQYF
TGTGCCAGTAGTATAAGTAGCGTGGAGACCCAGTACTTC
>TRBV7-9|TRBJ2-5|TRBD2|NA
CASSQERGEDF
TGTGCCAGCAGCCAAGAGCGGGGGGAGGACTTC
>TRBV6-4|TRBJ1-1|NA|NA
CASGASAHTEAFF
TGTGCCAGCGGAGCTAGCGCCCACACTGAAGCTTTCTTT
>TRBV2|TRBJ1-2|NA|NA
CASSVQPYGYTF
TGTGCCAGCAGTGTACAACCCTATGGCTACACCTTC
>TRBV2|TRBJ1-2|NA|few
CASSPTPGDGYTF
TGTGCCAGCAGCCCAACACCCGGGGATGGCTACACCTTC
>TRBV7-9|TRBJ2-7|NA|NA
CASSPRGGDTSYEQYF
TGTGCCAGCAGCCCCCGAGGGGGGGACACCTCCTACGAGCAGTACTTC
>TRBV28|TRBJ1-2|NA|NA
CASSLLNRDGYGYTF
TGTGCCAGCAGTTTATTGAACAGGGATGGCTATGGCTACACCTTC
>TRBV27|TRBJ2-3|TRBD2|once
CASSLTPRGSGGARDTQYF
TGTGCCAGCAGTTTAACGCCCCGAGGTAGCGGGGGGGCCAGGGATACGCAGTATTTT
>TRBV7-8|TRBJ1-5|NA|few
CASSPGDQPQHF
TGTGCCAGCAGCCCGGGGGATCAGCCCCAGCATTTT
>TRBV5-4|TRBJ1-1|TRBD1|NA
CASSLDRGGTEAFF
TGTGCCAGCAGCTTGGACAGGGGTGGCACTGAAGCTTTCTTT
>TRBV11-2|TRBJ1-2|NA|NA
CASSVTEGNYGYTF
TGTGCCAGCAGCGTAACGGAGGGTAACTATGGCTACACCTTC
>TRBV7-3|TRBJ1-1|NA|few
CASSLSGVTEAFF
TGTGCCAGCAGCTTAAGCGGGGTAACTGAAGCTTTCTTT
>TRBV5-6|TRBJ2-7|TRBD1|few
CASSPRNRGEYF
TGTGCCAGCAGCCCCCGCAACAGGGGGGAGTACTTC